The following is a T cell receptor (beta chain) sequence with its context. The antigen is undetermined. The germline gene is not matched at one end of the junction; a read error may be the cause. The sample comes from a study of tumor and adjacent non-tumor tissue in lung cancer. This sample's RNA came from whole unsorted tissue. Donors were chemotherapy-naive, newly diagnosed lung cancer surgical patients in China, August–late 2014. Study-wide findings and caveats: Significantly higher TCR diversity was found in tumor than normal lung.

Three rounds of nested PCR, following a modified ARM-PCR protocol, produced the TCRbeta library. TCRdb called the multiplex PCR reads again in MiXCR, with one record for every CDR3 protein. The table shows about 76,000 distinct CDR3 sequences, with under 70% occurring only once. The clonotype was recovered from a woman in her sixties or seventies with non-small cell lung cancer. Sequencing was carried out using lung tumor tissue.

The CDR3 nucleotides are TGTGCCAGTAGTTTACTTCACATGGGGACCCTCACAGATACGCAGTATTTT. Residues: CASSLLHMGTLTDTQYF. V and J are TRBV28 and TRBJ2-3; D may be TRBD1 or TRBD2 (5 bases each). The CDR3 is made up of 17 amino acids. The germline V gene encodes CDR1 MDHEN and CDR2 SYDVKM.